Below, one TCR beta chain is given with its context. This CDR3 is built from 17 residues. Germline CDR1 reads LNHDA; CDR2 reads SQIVND (reference sequence). The V gene end was trimmed by 1 base and the J gene end by 4 bases; junction bases not matched to a gene: 11. The sample is drawn from a study of blood T cell repertoires in COVID-19. TCRdb keeps only in-frame clones here, not all; method: immunoSEQ multiplex PCR. The repertoire holds around 130,000 clones, with about 86% as singletons. The J gene is TRBJ1-1, the V gene TRBV19; 8 bases match TRBD1. The source material was PBMCs or T cells enriched from blood (not recorded which). This clonotype was obtained from a woman aged 45-59 years who had recovered from COVID-19. CDR3 DNA: TGTGCCAGTAGTATAGCGCCAGGGGGCGTAGAGGGCACTGAAGCTTTCTTT. It yields the protein CASSIAPGGVEGTEAFF.